Sequencing of this T cell receptor beta chain was carried out in a study of T cells in Graves' hyperthyroidism and ophthalmopathy (dated 2019 in TCRdb). About the full investigation: Peripheral blood samples were taken at initial diagnosis, before any treatment was given. To identify TCR V-J signatures that set the groups apart, the researchers used a discovery cohort of about a hundred patients, made up of 40 to 45 with Graves' ophthalmopathy and some 55 with stable Graves' hyperthyroidism. Prospective prediction of ophthalmopathy was tested in an independent validation cohort of some 20 hyperthyroidism patients and roughly 16 patients who later progressed to ophthalmopathy. For training and testing, the roughly 100 patients in the discovery cohort were randomly divided in a 7:3 ratio. In addition, the study compared T-cell repertoires in thyroid tissue and in blood from five or six Graves' hyperthyroidism patients. Following sampling, methimazole starting at 30 mg daily was given to hyperthyroidism patients, and high-dose intravenous methylprednisolone was given to ophthalmopathy patients. According to the paper, TCR Vbeta CDR3 sequencing was carried out on some 140 peripheral blood samples, which came from fewer than 50 ophthalmopathy, 70 to 80 hyperthyroidism and approximately 17 progressor patients. Summary of the overall study and its limitations: During validation, the model predicted progression to ophthalmopathy a median of about 6.5 months ahead of onset, with almost 71% sensitivity and under 85% specificity. Most expanded thyroid clonotypes (frequency above 0.001) were also found in blood, which suggests that blood repertoires may mirror thyroid immune responses. A model built on a 13 V-J signature distinguished ophthalmopathy from stable hyperthyroidism, reaching 85% to 90% sensitivity and around 81% specificity in cross-validation and 80%/75% in testing. No statistical method was used to fix the sample size in advance, and group allocation was not hidden from the investigators.

Stable Graves' hyperthyroidism was defined as the absence of progression to ophthalmopathy over 18 months of follow-up. Hyperthyroidism patients were aged 18 to 65 years and newly diagnosed, with disease duration of less than 2 months. Any patient with an uncontrolled infection, another autoimmune disease, pregnancy or lactation was excluded. Diagnoses were established on the basis of clinical symptoms, serum thyroxine and TRAb, thyroid ultrasound, and orbital computed tomography. PBMCs were isolated from about 10 ml of fresh peripheral blood by Ficoll-Paque density gradient centrifugation. Total RNA was extracted with Trizol reagent, and quality was checked on an Agilent 2100 Bioanalyzer. With respect to this clonotype: What antigen it recognizes has not been identified. No much larger clonotype is one base removed from it; base qualities were not supplied.

CDR3 length: 16 amino acids, cysteine to phenylalanine. Kept here is only the CDR3 DNA, which spans 48 bases and is read in frame from base 1. Cut back by 4 bases and 0 bases, the V and J ends lie 13 bases apart. The germline V gene specifies MGHRA as CDR1 and YSYEKL as CDR2. TCR beta CDR3 regions were amplified from RNA transcripts. The first round of RT-PCR for the TCR CDR3 was performed with the HTBI primer set and the Qiagen OneStep RT-PCR kit. Libraries were constructed in a second round of multiplex PCR, after which size selection and purification were performed. Sequencing of the libraries was done on an Illumina HiSeq2000 using paired-end 100 bp reads. The authors' analysis ran thus. SOAPnuke was used to process the raw data, throwing out any read that contained adapters or uncalled bases, had a mean Phred below 15, or lacked an exact constant-primer or identifier match. High-quality paired reads were merged using COPE v1.2.5, and each unique nucleotide sequence was defined as a clonotype. MiTCR v1.1 was used to align the clonotypes against IMGT TRBV, TRBD and TRBJ reference segments. The analysis included only V-J combinations with a frequency above 0.0001, which together covered 99.2% of the repertoires. The TCS score was defined as F50 (clonal expansion) divided by E x V (chaos), with BLOSUM62-based TCRdist calculated between CDR3 peptides within each V-J. Welch's t-statistics and random forest reduced around 520 V-J features to 10 to 15, which were used in a naive Bayes classifier (R e1071). TCRdb took the public reads, trimmed them with fastp at Q25, ran MiXCR for clone calling and kept in-frame beta chains. Under each unique CDR3 protein, matching rows form one entry showing the most common genes and DNA. TCRdb, not the authors, supplied the V and J calls. This sample gives around 620,000 distinct CDR3 sequences in total; 16% of them show up just once. Of the sample, 3% to 4.5% falls within the top ten clones.

The rearrangement joined TRBV4-1 to TRBJ1-5; the D segment cannot be called with confidence. This TCR was recovered from a woman in her thirties with Graves' hyperthyroidism. The material sequenced was blood. The nucleotides are TGCGCCAGCAGCCCGAGCCGGGGATATAGCAATCAGCCCCAGCATTTT. The resulting protein is CASSPSRGYSNQPQHF.